These 9 T cell receptor beta chains were all obtained from the same sample, sequenced in a study of cytomegalovirus exposure and HLA in healthy donors. Assay: immunoSEQ multiplex PCR; the TCRdb copy retains only in-frame clones and omits some. The sample lists a few hundred thousand clones, 90% occurring once. The material sequenced was PBMCs. The receptors here all came from a woman between 18 and 30 years old in good health and CMV-seronegative.

The V and J genes are TRBV27 and TRBJ1-2; possibly TRBD1 for D (5 bases). Looked up from germline, CDR1 is MNHEY and CDR2 is SMNVEV (reference sequence). The CDR3 is 13 residues long. The ends were cut back, 8 bases at V and 2 bases at J, with 12 bases in the middle. The CDR3: CASCPAGNYGYTF. The CDR3 DNA reads TGTGCCAGCTGCCCAGCAGGGAACTATGGCTACACCTTC.

The chain is built from TRBV2 and TRBJ2-5; D ambiguous. The germline V gene has CDR1 SNHLY and CDR2 FYNNEI. The CDR3 is 11 residues long. Trimming took 4 bases from V and 5 from J, leaving 5 bases between them. DNA for the CDR3: TGTGCCAGCAGTGCTAGTGAGACCCAGTACTTC. Translating gives CASSASETQYF.

J is TRBJ1-3 and V is TRBV6-1, with TRBD1 matching 8 bases. This CDR3 is 15 amino acids long. The junction had 2 bases not matched to a gene; V was cut back by 2 bases and J by 2 bases. Germline V CDR1 and CDR2: MNHNS, SASEGT. The DNA for the CDR3 is TGTGCCAGCAGTGAAATGGGACAGGCTGGAAACACCATATATTTT. Its protein product is CASSEMGQAGNTIYF.

The count of this clone is one. V usage is TRBV19 and J usage is TRBJ1-1, with D uncertain. This CDR3 has 13 amino acids. Germline CDR1 is LNHDA and CDR2 is SQIVND (reference sequence). With 6 bases removed from V and 2 bases from J, the gap between germline ends came to 10 bases. As DNA, the CDR3 is TGTGCCAGTAGCCCCAGGTCCAACACTGAAGCTTTCTTT. This translates into CASSPRSNTEAFF.

This clone has just a few counts. The J gene is TRBJ1-1, the V gene TRBV18; D is unresolved. The CDR3 sequence is 15 residues long. CDR1 is KGHSH, CDR2 LQKENI, per germline. Trimming left V 1 base short and J 4 bases short, with 13 bases between. DNA of the CDR3: TGTGCCAGCTCACCACTTAAGGGAGGCGGCACTGAAGCTTTCTTT. It specifies CASSPLKGGGTEAFF.

The sample holds one count of this clone. This chain uses TRBV15 with TRBJ1-4, with a weak D call TRBD1 (5 bases). Between the trimmed V and J ends, which lost 1 base and 6 bases, there was a span of 15 bases. Germline V gene sequence: CDR1 LNHNV, CDR2 YYDKDF (reference sequence). The CDR3 is 16 amino acids. CDR3 protein: CATSRGDSSGYEKLFF. CDR3 nucleotide sequence: TGTGCCACCAGCAGAGGGGACTCCTCGGGGTATGAAAAACTGTTTTTT.

This clone was picked up one time. The chain joins TRBV30 to TRBJ1-5, with TRBD1 matching 8 bases. Germline V gene data show CDR1 as GTSNPN and CDR2 as SVGIG (reference sequence). V was pared by 2 bases and J by 6 bases, with 6 bases of the junction left unmatched. The CDR3 covers 14 residues. CDR3 DNA sequence: TGTGCCTGGAGTCAGTTCGGACAGGGTCAGCCCCAGCATTTT. As protein: CAWSQFGQGQPQHF. Variable domain in full (rest from reference TRBV30 and TRBJ1-5): SQTIHQWPATLVQPVGSPLSLECTVEGTSNPNLYWYRQAAGRGLQLLFYSVGIGQISSEVPQNLSASRPQDRQFILSSKKLLLSDSGFYLCAWSQFGQGQPQHFGDGTRLSIL.

V gene TRBV7-9 combines with J gene TRBJ2-3, with a possible D match to TRBD2 (5 bases). CDR1 SEHNR and CDR2 FQNEAQ come from the germline V gene (reference sequence). Trimming cost V 2 bases and J 1 base, with 10 bases left between them. This CDR3 is built from 15 residues. The CDR3 loop reads CASSLPRAGTDTQYF. The CDR3 coding sequence is TGTGCCAGCAGCTTACCGCGGGCCGGCACAGATACGCAGTATTTT.

The gene calls are TRBV5-1 and TRBJ1-3; the D is unclear. The CDR3 is 15 amino acids. Trimming took off 4 bases at V and 1 base at J, with 12 bases between the two ends. The germline V gene encodes CDR1 SGHRS and CDR2 YFSETQ. CDR3 protein: CASSPGAVSGNTIYF. CDR3 in DNA: TGCGCCAGCAGCCCAGGTGCAGTTTCTGGAAACACCATATATTTT.